A single sample gave rise to the 27 T cell receptor beta chains below, sequenced in a study of OX40 agonist ivuxolimab in advanced cancers. The receptor library was made with the immunoSEQ multiplex PCR assay. TCRdb holds this immuneACCESS table with in-frame rearrangements only. Some clones are missing; in checked studies, unresolved V genes explain under half, and the rest has no known cause. For this sample the table gives about 86,000 clones, of which approximately 88% were detected only once. Less than 1.5% of the sample lies in the top ten. The material was CD4+ or CD8+ T cells sorted from blood, obtained in a trial of the OX40 agonist ivuxolimab. The receptor set was obtained from an adult with an advanced solid tumor such as melanoma, head and neck, liver or kidney cancer.

J is TRBJ1-1 and V is TRBV11-1, with D hard to call. The V end lost 4 bases, the J end lost 1 base, and 19 bases lay between the germline ends. Germline V gene sequence: CDR1 SGHAT, CDR2 FQDESV (reference sequence). The CDR3 length is 17 residues. The CDR3: CASSSPGRPAGNTEAFF. The CDR3 DNA follows: TGTGCCAGCAGCTCTCCCGGGAGGCCCGCGGGGAACACTGAAGCTTTCTTT.

This clone occurred once. One junction end disagrees with the germline gene, perhaps due to a read error. This rearrangement joins TRBV5-1 to TRBJ2-7; TRBD1 aligns across 8 bases. There are 15 residues in the CDR3. Per the germline V gene, CDR1 is SGHRS and CDR2 is YFSETQ. This chain's CDR3 is CASSLGAGGSHEQYF. CDR3 sequence (DNA): TGCGCCAGCAGCTTGGGGGCAGGGGGCTCCCACGAGCAGTACTTC.

The chain couples TRBV19 to TRBJ2-2; 8 positions agree with TRBD1. The CDR3 is 22 amino acids. Losses at the gene ends were 3 bases for V and 6 bases for J; bases not matched to a gene: 27. Germline V CDR1 and CDR2: LNHDA, SQIVND (reference sequence). The DNA of the CDR3 is TGTGCCAGTAGTATCCGTGGGGGGACAGGCGGCCGCTCAAGCTTGATACCCGGGGAGCTGTTTTTT. Its translation is CASSIRGGTGGRSSLIPGELFF.

This clone showed up just once. The chain recombines TRBV7-7 with TRBJ2-7; D not certain. V was trimmed by 1 base and J by 3 bases, leaving 10 bases between them. CDR1 is SSHAT and CDR2 is FNYEAQ in the germline V gene (reference sequence). The CDR3 extends over 14 amino acids. The CDR3, as DNA: TGTGCCAGCAGCTTAGGGCCGGAAGACTACGAGCAGTACTTC. This codes for CASSLGPEDYEQYF.

The V gene is TRBV10-3, the J gene TRBJ1-2; D gene unclear. The length of the CDR3 is 16 residues. Germline V gene sequence: CDR1 ENHRY, CDR2 SYGVKD. V was pared by 3 bases and J by 8 bases, with 22 bases between. Here the CDR3 reads CAISDQGHGRRGGYTF. CDR3 sequence (DNA): TGTGCCATCAGTGATCAAGGCCATGGGAGAAGAGGGGGCTACACCTTC.

The V and J genes are TRBV6-1 and TRBJ2-3; the D gene is possibly TRBD1 (6 bases). The V gene lost 4 bases and the J gene lost 0 bases, with 8 bases spanning the gap. The CDR3 runs to 14 residues. The germline V gene encodes CDR1 MNHNS and CDR2 SASEGT. CDR3 nucleotides: TGTGCCAGCAGTGCCAGGGGTAGCACAGATACGCAGTATTTT. Translation: CASSARGSTDTQYF.

This chain uses TRBV7-7 with TRBJ2-3, with 7 bases lining up with TRBD2. Germline CDR1 reads SSHAT; CDR2 reads FNYEAQ (reference sequence). This CDR3 has 15 residues. Losses at the gene ends were 5 bases for V and 0 bases for J; bases not matched to a gene: 5. The CDR3 region has the DNA TGTGCCAGCAGCCTCCGGGGGGATAGCACAGATACGCAGTATTTT. Translating it yields CASSLRGDSTDTQYF.

The rearrangement uses TRBV19 and TRBJ2-1, with D possibly matching TRBD2 (6 bases). This CDR3 has 16 amino acids. Germline loops: CDR1 LNHDA, CDR2 SQIVND (reference sequence). With 4 bases removed from V and 9 bases from J, the gap between germline ends came to 22 bases. The CDR3 nucleotides read TGTGCCAGTAGTACACCAGGTCCCCGTCGACTAGGTGAGCAGTTCTTC. Encoded protein: CASSTPGPRRLGEQFF.

The CDR3 DNA reads as TGCGCCAGCAGCACGACGACAGGCTCCTACGAGCAGTACTTC. Translating it yields CASSTTTGSYEQYF. The V and J genes are TRBV5-1 and TRBJ2-7, with a possible D match to TRBD1 (6 bases). The CDR3 totals 14 residues. Germline V CDR1 and CDR2: SGHRS, YFSETQ. V dropped 4 bases and J dropped 0 bases, with 11 bases sitting between them.

J is TRBJ2-7 and V is TRBV6-6; D could derive from TRBD1 or TRBD2 (5 bases each). The CDR3 contains 13 residues. Trimming shortened V by 5 bases and J by 7 bases, and 15 bases separated the two germline ends. From germline, CDR1 is MNHNY and CDR2 SVGAGI (reference sequence). This chain's CDR3 is CASSPGPVGEQYF. The CDR3 DNA reads TGTGCCAGCAGTCCGGGACCCGTTGGGGAGCAGTACTTC.

This chain links TRBV29-1 with TRBJ1-1; 7 positions agree with TRBD1. CDR3 length equals 13 residues. V shed 4 bases and J 7 bases; nucleotides not matched to a gene: 9. Germline V gene lookup returns CDR1 SQVTM and CDR2 ANQGSEA. The CDR3 here is CSVAFLGQFEAFF. The CDR3 DNA reads TGCAGCGTTGCCTTCTTGGGACAGTTTGAAGCTTTCTTT.

The chain combines TRBV25-1 with TRBJ1-1; TRBD1 matches at 11 bases. The CDR3 is 16 amino acids. Looked up from germline, CDR1 is MGHDK and CDR2 is SYGVNS. Trimming cost V 6 bases and J 0 bases; bases outside gene matches: 6. The CDR3 coding sequence is TGTGCCAGCAGCGGACAGGGGGCTCTCTTGAACACTGAAGCTTTCTTT. Amino acids: CASSGQGALLNTEAFF.

The chain joins TRBV9 to TRBJ2-1, with D perhaps TRBD1 (7 bases). The length of the CDR3 is 16 residues. V was clipped by 3 bases and J by 1 base, with 14 bases between them. The germline gives CDR1 SGDLS, CDR2 YYNGEE. Here the CDR3 DNA reads TGTGCCAGCAGCGGGAGTCCAGGGGGGTCCTACAATGAGCAGTTCTTC. It is translated as CASSGSPGGSYNEQFF.

Here the CDR3 reads CASSLEQARNNSPLHF. The CDR3 nucleotides are TGTGCCAGCAGCTTAGAACAGGCCAGAAATAATTCACCCCTCCACTTT. The gene calls are TRBV7-6 and TRBJ1-6; maybe TRBD1 (5 bases). V lost 1 base and J 5 bases, leaving 12 bases between the germline ends. CDR1 and CDR2 from the germline V gene are SGHVS and FNYEAQ. CDR3 length: 16 amino acids.

The chain recombines TRBV11-2 with TRBJ1-4; 10 nucleotides agree with TRBD1. This CDR3 has 14 amino acids. Looked up from germline, CDR1 is SGHAT and CDR2 is FQNNGV. The J segment lost 5 bases and the V segment lost 3 bases, leaving 0 bases of the junction unmatched. In DNA, the CDR3 is TGTGCCAGCAGCTTGACAGGGGGCAATGAAAAACTGTTTTTT. It specifies CASSLTGGNEKLFF. Complete variable domain (other parts from reference TRBV11-2 and TRBJ1-4): EAGVAQSPRYKIIEKRQSVAFWCNPISGHATLYWYQQILGQGPKLLIQFQNNGVVDDSQLPKDRFSAERLKGVDSTLKIQPAKLEDSAVYLCASSLTGGNEKLFFGSGTQLSVL.

The CDR3 sequence: CASSQDSPSARGEKLFF. The CDR3 nucleotides are TGTGCCAGCAGCCAAGATAGCCCTTCGGCCAGAGGTGAAAAACTGTTTTTT. The rearrangement links TRBV14 to TRBJ1-4; D call uncertain. This CDR3 has 17 amino acids. Germline V gene sequence: CDR1 SGHDN, CDR2 FVKESK. Trimming took off 0 bases at V and 7 bases at J, with 18 bases between the two ends.

The chain recombines TRBV30 with TRBJ2-5; 11 bases align to TRBD2. Trimming cost V 2 bases and J 2 bases; bases outside gene matches: 7. Germline V gives CDR1 GTSNPN, CDR2 SVGIG (reference sequence). The length of the CDR3 is 16 residues. In DNA, the CDR3 is TGTGCCTGGAGTCCCGTTCTAGCGGGAGGTCAAGAGACCCAGTACTTC. Protein product: CAWSPVLAGGQETQYF.

Here the CDR3 DNA reads TGCGCCAGCAGCCCCACGACAGCCAACTATGGCTACACCTTC. As protein: CASSPTTANYGYTF. The chain uses TRBV5-1 and TRBJ1-2; possible D gene TRBD1, 5 bases. This CDR3 is built from 14 residues. With 4 bases removed from V and 2 bases from J, the gap between germline ends came to 12 bases. In germline, CDR1 is SGHRS, CDR2 YFSETQ. The whole variable domain, filled in from reference TRBV5-1 and TRBJ1-2, reads KAGVTQTPRYLIKTRGQQVTLSCSPISGHRSVSWYQQTPGQGLQFLFEYFSETQRNKGNFPGRFSGRQFSNSRSEMNVSTLELGDSALYLCASSPTTANYGYTFGSGTRLTVV.

V gene TRBV5-6 combines with J gene TRBJ1-2; D not resolved. The CDR3 sequence is 15 residues long. Trimming stripped 6 bases from V and 8 bases from J, with 23 bases between. Germline loops: CDR1 SGHDT, CDR2 YYEEEE. The CDR3 DNA is TGTGCCAGCATCCTCGTATCGGCCCTACCGTCCGGCTACACCTTC. Amino acids: CASILVSALPSGYTF.

This rearrangement joins TRBV15 to TRBJ1-2, with no clear D. The CDR3 loop spans 15 amino acids. With 0 bases removed from V and 4 bases from J, the gap between germline ends came to 12 bases. Germline CDR1 and CDR2: LNHNV and YYDKDF (reference sequence). CDR3 sequence: CATSRDPGAGYGYTF. CDR3 coding DNA: TGTGCCACCAGCAGAGACCCAGGCGCCGGCTATGGCTACACCTTC. Looking up the rest from reference TRBV15 and TRBJ1-2 gives the full variable domain: DAMVIQNPRYQVTQFGKPVTLSCSQTLNHNVMYWYQQKSSQAPKLLFHYYDKDFNNEADTPDNFQSRRPNTSFCFLDIRSPGLGDTAMYLCATSRDPGAGYGYTFGSGTRLTVV.

V is TRBV7-2 and J is TRBJ2-6, with D hard to call. Trimming removed 5 bases from V and 2 bases from J, with 7 bases in between. Germline V gene lookup returns CDR1 SGHTA and CDR2 FQGNSA. CDR3 length: 14 residues. In nucleotides, the CDR3 is TGTGCCAGCAGCCGCCAGACTGGGGCCAACGTCCTGACTTTC. Translated: CASSRQTGANVLTF.

The rearrangement links TRBV14 to TRBJ2-1; the match to TRBD1 covers 8 bases. This CDR3 has 16 residues. Germline CDR1 is SGHDN and CDR2 is FVKESK. Trimming took 2 bases from V and 8 from J; bases not matched to a gene: 11. CDR3 protein: CASSQSETGVFDEQFF. The CDR3 region has the DNA TGTGCCAGCAGCCAAAGTGAGACAGGGGTTTTCGATGAGCAGTTCTTC.

The chain carries TRBV11-2 and TRBJ2-7, with D perhaps TRBD1 or TRBD2 (6 bases each). This CDR3 comprises 16 residues. V was pared by 5 bases and J by 5 bases, with 22 bases between. The germline gives CDR1 SGHAT, CDR2 FQNNGV. The CDR3: CASSPTGDILRNEQYF. CDR3 DNA: TGTGCCAGCAGCCCTACGGGGGACATCCTACGGAACGAGCAGTACTTC.

The chain carries TRBV5-6 and TRBJ2-2; 7 positions match TRBD2. From germline, CDR1 is SGHDT and CDR2 YYEEEE. The V segment lost 6 bases and the J segment 7 bases; nucleotides outside the gene matches: 12. The CDR3 totals 15 residues. The CDR3 spells CASKRGEIRNGELFF. In nucleotides, the CDR3 is TGTGCCAGCAAACGGGGGGAAATAAGAAACGGGGAGCTGTTTTTT.

The chain employs TRBV6-1 and TRBJ1-5; D is ambiguous. The CDR3 runs 15 residues. From germline, CDR1 is MNHNS and CDR2 SASEGT. Deletions cut 3 bases from V and 4 bases from J, with 13 bases between. DNA of the CDR3: TGTGCCAGCAGTGACGGCCGGGAGTGGAATCAGCCCCAGCATTTT. Translated, it gives CASSDGREWNQPQHF.

This chain connects TRBV7-3 to TRBJ1-4; TRBD1 is a possible D gene (6 bases). The CDR3 runs 15 residues. CDR1 SGHTA and CDR2 FQGTGA come from the germline V gene. The V end lost 5 bases, the J end lost 5 bases, and 15 bases lay between the germline ends. CDR3 protein: CASSPGTGRNEKLFF. DNA for the CDR3: TGTGCCAGCAGCCCGGGCACAGGGAGAAATGAAAAACTGTTTTTT. The variable domain in full, completed from reference TRBV7-3 and TRBJ1-4, reads GAGVSQTPSNKVTEKGKYVELRCDPISGHTALYWYRQSLGQGPEFLIYFQGTGAADDSGLPNDRFFAVRPEGSVSTLKIQRTERGDSAVYLCASSPGTGRNEKLFFGSGTQLSVL.

The rearrangement uses TRBV5-1 and TRBJ2-2; 7 bases are shared with TRBD2. V shed 5 bases, J shed 4 bases, and the junction held 11 bases outside the gene matches. The germline gives CDR1 SGHRS, CDR2 YFSETQ. There are 16 residues in the CDR3. The DNA of the CDR3 is TGCGCCAGCAGAGTTGGCCCCGGGGGGAGCACCGGGGAGCTGTTTTTT. It is translated as CASRVGPGGSTGELFF.